This T cell receptor beta chain was identified in a study of T cells in Graves' hyperthyroidism and ophthalmopathy. Study-level results: By a 13 V-J model, ophthalmopathy was set apart from stable hyperthyroidism.

The germline gives CDR1 ENHRY, CDR2 SYGVKD. This CDR3 comprises 16 residues. V was clipped by 0 bases and J by 5 bases, with 14 bases between them. Out of approximately 10 ml of fresh peripheral blood came the PBMCs. This clonotype appeared a few times. Its antigen is undetermined. There were TCR beta CDR3 regions amplified from RNA transcripts. First-round RT-PCR targeting the TCR CDR3 was performed with the HTBI primer set. Each CDR3 protein gets one entry after TCRdb re-called the multiplex PCR reads with MiXCR. This sample has under 250,000 distinct CDR3 sequences, with less than 20% found just once.

The TCR sequence derives from a woman aged 50 to 65 with Graves' hyperthyroidism. The sample consisted of blood. This sequence joins TRBV10-3 and TRBJ2-1; D may be TRBD2 (6 bases). CDR3 DNA: TGTGCCATCAGTGAGTCGATGGGAGGTTCCCACAATGAGCAGTTCTTC. Its protein is CAISESMGGSHNEQFF.